One and the same sample provided the 22 T cell receptor beta chains below, sequenced in a study of type 1 regulatory T cells. The antigens of these receptors remain unknown. TCRdb called the reads again in MiXCR, with one record for every CDR3 protein. The sample carries around 23,000 distinct CDR3 sequences, about 45% recorded once. Sequenced material: cultured T cells, either the whole culture or a sorted T cell fraction (not recorded which). The receptors derive from a human donor in good health.

J is TRBJ1-5 and V is TRBV19; D not certain. The germline gives CDR1 LNHDA, CDR2 SQIVND (reference sequence). V lost 3 bases, J lost 0 bases, and 9 bases lay in between. The CDR3 covers 15 residues. CDR3 sequence reads: CASSMGRYSNQPQHF. CDR3 nucleotide sequence: TGTGCCAGTAGTATGGGTCGATATAGCAATCAGCCCCAGCATTTT.

This clonotype came up many times. V usage is TRBV7-9 and J usage is TRBJ1-2, with no clear D. With 2 bases removed from V and 1 base from J, the gap between germline ends came to 5 bases. This CDR3 is 13 amino acids long. From germline, CDR1 is SEHNR and CDR2 FQNEAQ (reference sequence). The CDR3 coding sequence is TGTGCCAGCAGCTTAACCAGTAACTATGGCTACACCTTC. Its translation: CASSLTSNYGYTF.

This clonotype is medium-sized by share. This rearrangement joins TRBV5-1 to TRBJ2-3, with 7 bases matching TRBD2. The CDR3 consists of 15 residues. Looked up from germline, CDR1 is SGHRS and CDR2 is YFSETQ. With V trimmed by 4 bases and J by 2 bases, 7 bases remained unmatched. For the CDR3, the DNA is TGCGCCAGCAGCCCCCTGGGGGGGGTCACAGATACGCAGTATTTT. Amino acids: CASSPLGGVTDTQYF. Based on the CDR3 plus reference TRBV5-1 and TRBJ2-3, the full variable domain is KAGVTQTPRYLIKTRGQQVTLSCSPISGHRSVSWYQQTPGQGLQFLFEYFSETQRNKGNFPGRFSGRQFSNSRSEMNVSTLELGDSALYLCASSPLGGVTDTQYFGPGTRLTVL.

This clonotype was counted a single time. The chain employs TRBV12-3 or TRBV12-4 and TRBJ2-6; D is unresolved. This CDR3 is 15 amino acids long. Trimming removed 3 bases from V and 2 bases from J, with 8 bases in between. As DNA, the CDR3 is TGTGCCAGCAGTTTCATGGGCACTGGGGCCAACGTCCTGACTTTC. Translation gives CASSFMGTGANVLTF.

Within the sample, this clonotype is medium-sized (0.01 to 0.1%). The rearrangement links TRBV5-1 to TRBJ2-4; D gene uncertain. CDR3 length: 15 amino acids. V lost 5 bases and J 0 bases, leaving 12 bases between the germline ends. The germline CDR1 and CDR2 sequences are SGHRS and YFSETQ. Here the CDR3 DNA reads TGCGCCAGCAGGGAGAATGTTCTAGCCAAAAACATTCAGTACTTC. Amino acids: CASRENVLAKNIQYF. Looking up the rest from reference TRBV5-1 and TRBJ2-4 gives the full variable domain: KAGVTQTPRYLIKTRGQQVTLSCSPISGHRSVSWYQQTPGQGLQFLFEYFSETQRNKGNFPGRFSGRQFSNSRSEMNVSTLELGDSALYLCASRENVLAKNIQYFGAGTRLSVL.

The chain links TRBV12-3 or TRBV12-4 to TRBJ1-2; D is perhaps TRBD1 (6 bases). The V end lost 2 bases, the J end lost 7 bases, and 20 bases lay between the germline ends. CDR3 length equals 16 residues. The CDR3 spells CASSLRVAKSGVGYTF. In DNA form, the CDR3 reads TGTGCCAGCAGTTTAAGGGTAGCTAAATCAGGGGTTGGCTACACCTTC.

This clonotype has a handful of counts. The CDR3 sequence is CAITGGPSTDTQYF. CDR3 DNA: TGTGCCATCACTGGGGGCCCAAGCACAGATACGCAGTATTTT. The chain employs TRBV10-3 and TRBJ2-3; D might be TRBD1 (6 bases). This CDR3 region has 14 residues. Trimming stripped 7 bases from V and 0 bases from J, with 11 bases between. From germline, CDR1 is ENHRY and CDR2 SYGVKD.

This chain uses TRBV12-3 or TRBV12-4 with TRBJ2-1, with 10 bases aligning to TRBD2. Trimming at V came to 5 bases and at J to 15 bases, leaving 7 bases not matched to a gene. The CDR3 length is 12 residues. The CDR3 reads CASSPGLAFRFF. The DNA of the CDR3 is TGTGCCAGCAGTCCGGGACTAGCGTTTCGGTTCTTC.

V usage is TRBV7-2 and J usage is TRBJ1-5; no clear D. The V gene lost 5 bases and the J gene lost 2 bases, with 13 bases spanning the gap. This CDR3 has 15 residues. From germline, CDR1 is SGHTA and CDR2 FQGNSA. The CDR3 coding sequence is TGTGCCAGCAGCCCAAGGACCGGCGGCAATCAGCCCCAGCATTTT. Translating gives CASSPRTGGNQPQHF.

The J gene is TRBJ2-7, the V gene TRBV20-1; 11 bases fit TRBD2. The ends lost 1 base at V and 3 bases at J; junction bases unmatched: 5. The CDR3 length is 15 residues. In germline, CDR1 is DFQATT, CDR2 SNEGSKA (reference sequence). The CDR3 reads CSARAPGLAVYEQYF. The CDR3 nucleotides read TGCAGTGCTAGAGCTCCGGGACTAGCGGTCTACGAGCAGTACTTC.

The V call is TRBV5-1, the J call TRBJ2-1; possibly TRBD1 for D (6 bases). The V gene lost 5 bases and the J gene lost 6 bases, with 21 bases spanning the gap. This CDR3 contains 16 residues. CDR1 and CDR2 from the germline V gene are SGHRS and YFSETQ. Written as DNA, the CDR3 is TGCGCCAGCAGTTCTGCCAGGGGCAGCCCACCCAATGAGCAGTTCTTC. This gives the protein CASSSARGSPPNEQFF.

By its share, this clonotype is medium-sized. The chain has TRBV7-3 and TRBJ1-1; no reliable D call. Trimming removed 4 bases from V and 5 bases from J, with 11 bases in between. This CDR3 contains 13 residues. Germline CDR1 is SGHTA and CDR2 is FQGTGA. In nucleotides, the CDR3 is TGTGCCAGCAGCTCCCTACGGGGAACTGAAGCTTTCTTT. This gives the protein CASSSLRGTEAFF.

This clonotype has only a few counts. This rearrangement joins TRBV10-3 to TRBJ2-1, with 8 bases lining up with TRBD2. V was pared by 7 bases and J by 5 bases, with 10 bases of the junction left unmatched. This CDR3 has 15 amino acids. Germline loops: CDR1 ENHRY, CDR2 SYGVKD. The CDR3 DNA follows: TGTGCCATCACCCCGGGACTAGGGACAAACAATGAGCAGTTCTTC. Translated, it gives CAITPGLGTNNEQFF.

This clonotype is judged medium-sized. This chain joins TRBV6-6 and TRBJ2-1; TRBD2 matches 8 bases. CDR1 and CDR2 from the germline V gene are MNHNY and SVGAGI (reference sequence). The CDR3 spans 16 residues. V lost 6 bases and J lost 2; bases outside the gene matches: 9. CDR3 residues: CASSPGGLGTYNEQFF. CDR3 sequence (DNA): TGTGCCAGCAGCCCGGGGGGACTAGGGACCTACAATGAGCAGTTCTTC.

This clonotype was detected only once. The V gene is TRBV5-1, the J gene TRBJ2-3; 8 nucleotides match TRBD1. The CDR3 spans 17 residues. Germline V CDR1 and CDR2: SGHRS, YFSETQ. The V segment lost 2 bases and the J segment 4 bases; nucleotides outside the gene matches: 12. The CDR3 here is CASSFGPGQGGADTQYF. The DNA of the CDR3 is TGCGCCAGCAGCTTCGGACCAGGACAGGGCGGGGCAGATACGCAGTATTTT.

Relative to its sample, this clonotype is medium-sized. The CDR3 nucleotides read TGTGCCAGCAGCCCAGGAGGGGCGTACAGGGGGAACACTGAAGCTTTCTTT. Translated: CASSPGGAYRGNTEAFF. The chain employs TRBV7-9 and TRBJ1-1; TRBD1 agrees at 7 bases. CDR3 length: 17 amino acids. Trimming cost V 5 bases and J 1 base; bases outside gene matches: 13. Germline V gives CDR1 SEHNR, CDR2 FQNEAQ (reference sequence).

CDR3 in amino acids: CASWDRFWEQYF. Here the CDR3 DNA reads TGTGCCAGCTGGGACCGCTTCTGGGAGCAGTACTTC. This chain uses TRBV27 with TRBJ2-7; D is perhaps TRBD1 or TRBD2 (5 bases each). The length of the CDR3 is 12 residues. Germline V gives CDR1 MNHEY, CDR2 SMNVEV (reference sequence). The germline V and J ends were trimmed by 8 bases and 7 bases, with 15 bases remaining between them.

The CDR3 region is CASSLRHLTVDEQFF. In DNA form, the CDR3 reads TGTGCCAGCAGCCTCCGACACTTGACAGTGGATGAGCAGTTCTTC. The V gene is TRBV7-6, the J gene TRBJ2-1; weak D call: TRBD1 (5 bases). The V gene's germline CDR1 is SGHVS and CDR2 FNYEAQ. V gave up 5 bases and J gave up 8 bases, with 19 bases separating them. The CDR3 has 15 amino acids.

The rearrangement joins TRBV3-1 to TRBJ2-5, with a tentative D call TRBD2 (6 bases). The germline gives CDR1 LGHDT, CDR2 YNNKEL (reference sequence). V was cut by 4 bases and J by 1 base, with 10 bases left in between. The CDR3 loop spans 14 amino acids. The CDR3 here is CASSPSEGQETQYF. The CDR3, as DNA: TGTGCCAGCAGCCCCTCGGAGGGCCAAGAGACCCAGTACTTC.

Regarding this clonotype: Compared with germline, one end of the junction differs, possibly owing to a read error. The chain employs TRBV7-7 and TRBJ2-1, with TRBD1 as a possible D gene (7 bases). Germline CDR1 reads SSHAT; CDR2 reads FNYEAQ (reference sequence). The CDR3 has 16 residues. In DNA, the CDR3 is TGTGCTAGCAGCTTAGTGCCAGGGGGGTCCTACAATGAGCAGTTCTTC. It translates to CASSLVPGGSYNEQFF.

For this clonotype: Just one base apart from a much larger clone, this may be a read error. The chain joins TRBV20-1 to TRBJ2-3; possible D gene TRBD1, 5 bases. Germline CDR1 reads DFQATT; CDR2 reads SNEGSKA (reference sequence). With 0 bases removed from V and 3 bases from J, the gap between germline ends came to 13 bases. The CDR3 contains 15 residues. The DNA for the CDR3 is TGCAGTGCTAGAGATATCAGGGTGGGGACAGATACGCAGTATTTT. Its protein product is CSARDIRVGTDTQYF.

This clonotype occurred a few times. The V call is TRBV15, the J call TRBJ2-7; D is perhaps TRBD1 or TRBD2 (5 bases each). The CDR3 length is 15 residues. Germline V CDR1 and CDR2: LNHNV, YYDKDF (reference sequence). Between the trimmed V and J ends, which lost 1 base and 6 bases, there was a span of 16 bases. The CDR3 protein is CATSRVAGTGGEQYF. CDR3 DNA sequence: TGTGCCACCAGCAGAGTGGCCGGGACCGGAGGCGAGCAGTACTTC. The full variable domain, its missing parts supplied by reference TRBV15 and TRBJ2-7, is DAMVIQNPRYQVTQFGKPVTLSCSQTLNHNVMYWYQQKSSQAPKLLFHYYDKDFNNEADTPDNFQSRRPNTSFCFLDIRSPGLGDTAMYLCATSRVAGTGGEQYFGPGTRLTVT.